Presented here are 25 T cell receptor beta chains from one specimen sequenced in a study of shared clonotypes between healthy human individuals. The protocol was immunoSEQ multiplex PCR, while the TCRdb copy is restricted to in-frame clones and leaves out a portion. The sample includes 2,500,000 or so clones, more than 80% of them seen just once. Sequenced: naive CD4+ T cells sorted from blood. Subset here: CD45RA+ positively selected. These receptors all come from a man between 18 and 35 years old in good health.

The chain joins TRBV15 to TRBJ2-3, with 7 nucleotides matching TRBD1. The germline V gene encodes CDR1 LNHNV and CDR2 YYDKDF (reference sequence). Unmatched junction bases numbered 4, after V lost 0 bases and J lost 1 base. The CDR3 runs 16 residues. The CDR3 is CATSRDRDRGTDTQYF. In nucleotides, the CDR3 is TGTGCCACCAGCAGAGATAGAGACAGGGGCACAGATACGCAGTATTTT. The full variable domain, completed using reference TRBV15 and TRBJ2-3, is DAMVIQNPRYQVTQFGKPVTLSCSQTLNHNVMYWYQQKSSQAPKLLFHYYDKDFNNEADTPDNFQSRRPNTSFCFLDIRSPGLGDTAMYLCATSRDRDRGTDTQYFGPGTRLTVL.

The gene calls are TRBV29-1 and TRBJ2-3, with 7 bases fitting TRBD2. This CDR3 region has 18 residues. Germline V gene sequence: CDR1 SQVTM, CDR2 ANQGSEA. V lost 5 bases to trimming and J lost 0 bases; unmatched junction nucleotides: 17. The CDR3 coding sequence is TGCAGCGTTCGCCCCGGGGGGATCCCCCGTCCTAGCACAGATACGCAGTATTTT. Translation gives CSVRPGGIPRPSTDTQYF.

The chain uses TRBV7-8 and TRBJ1-3; 9 nucleotides match TRBD1. V lost 1 base and J lost 2; bases outside the gene matches: 6. The germline V gene encodes CDR1 SGHVS and CDR2 FQNEAQ. This CDR3 is 17 amino acids long. DNA of the CDR3: TGTGCCAGCAGCTTAGGATTGACAGGGGGAACTGGAAACACCATATATTTT. Amino acid sequence: CASSLGLTGGTGNTIYF.

V gene TRBV10-2 combines with J gene TRBJ1-3, with unresolved D. CDR3 length: 14 residues. In germline, CDR1 is WSHSY, CDR2 SAAADI. V lost 6 bases and J 0 bases, leaving 9 bases between the germline ends. The DNA for the CDR3 is TGCGCCAGCAGCTCCTCGGGCTCTGGAAACACCATATATTTT. This sequence encodes CASSSSGSGNTIYF.

The rearrangement links TRBV6-5 to TRBJ1-2; perhaps TRBD1 as D (6 bases). Germline CDR1 is MNHEY and CDR2 is SVGAGI. V lost 8 bases to trimming and J lost 4 bases, with 14 bases between them. The CDR3 length is 13 residues. CDR3 region: CASYREVGYGYTF. The CDR3 coding sequence is TGTGCCAGCTACAGGGAAGTAGGCTATGGCTACACCTTC.

The chain combines TRBV28 with TRBJ2-5; tentative D call: TRBD1 (5 bases). The germline gives CDR1 MDHEN, CDR2 SYDVKM. The CDR3 runs to 15 residues. V lost 2 bases, J lost 4 bases, and 14 bases lay in between. The CDR3 region has the DNA TGTGCCAGCAGTTTACCAGGGTCTGGAGTAGAGACCCAGTACTTC. This codes for CASSLPGSGVETQYF.

Of note for this clone: The identical CDR3 is also encoded by other nucleotide sequences in the sample. The chain links TRBV6-1 to TRBJ1-1; D is unclear. The CDR3 is 13 amino acids. V was trimmed by 5 bases and J by 0 bases, leaving 7 bases between them. CDR1 and CDR2 (germline): MNHNS, SASEGT. The CDR3 region is CASSRQVNTEAFF. The DNA of the CDR3 is TGTGCCAGCAGTCGGCAGGTGAACACTGAAGCTTTCTTT.

The genes are TRBV28 and TRBJ1-6; 9 bases are a match to TRBD1. Germline V lookup: CDR1 MDHEN, CDR2 SYDVKM. CDR3 length: 14 residues. The junction had 5 bases not matched to a gene; V was cut back by 4 bases and J by 10 bases. DNA for the CDR3: TGTGCCAGCAGTTCAGGACAGGGGAGGTCACCCCTCCACTTT. Its protein is CASSSGQGRSPLHF.

The V call is TRBV28, the J call TRBJ1-6; TRBD1 matches 7 bases. The V segment lost 3 bases and the J segment 4 bases; nucleotides outside the gene matches: 9. The CDR3 has 17 amino acids. Germline V gene lookup returns CDR1 MDHEN and CDR2 SYDVKM. The CDR3 DNA reads TGTGCCAGCAGTTTTTCCGAGGGGGCCTCTTATAATTCACCCCTCCACTTT. It encodes CASSFSEGASYNSPLHF.

The V gene is TRBV5-1, the J gene TRBJ1-1, with TRBD1 as a possible D gene (5 bases). The CDR3 runs to 14 residues. Between the trimmed V and J ends, which lost 5 bases and 3 bases, there was a span of 14 bases. Germline-derived CDR1 and CDR2 are SGHRS and YFSETQ. This CDR3 reads CASRLWGMDTEAFF. The CDR3 region has the DNA TGCGCCAGCAGGTTGTGGGGGATGGACACTGAAGCTTTCTTT.

The chain couples TRBV7-2 to TRBJ1-1; 7 bases align to TRBD1. In germline, CDR1 is SGHTA, CDR2 FQGNSA. The CDR3 totals 15 residues. With 8 bases clipped from V and 0 bases from J, the junction kept 9 bases outside the gene matches. As DNA, the CDR3 is TGTGCCAGCGGCTCCCACGGACAGGTGAACACTGAAGCTTTCTTT. It codes for CASGSHGQVNTEAFF.

This rearrangement joins TRBV9 to TRBJ2-7, with 12 bases identical to TRBD2. The CDR3 is 13 residues long. Germline V gene lookup returns CDR1 SGDLS and CDR2 YYNGEE. V was pared by 3 bases and J by 6 bases, with 1 base of the junction left unmatched. The CDR3 spells CASSGTSGAEQYF. Here the CDR3 DNA reads TGTGCCAGCAGCGGGACTAGCGGGGCCGAGCAGTACTTC.

A word on this clone: The same CDR3 also results from other DNA sequences found in this sample. V gene TRBV9 combines with J gene TRBJ2-3, with TRBD2 matching 7 bases. Germline V gene lookup returns CDR1 SGDLS and CDR2 YYNGEE. This CDR3 has 15 residues. Trimming cost V 0 bases and J 1 base; bases outside gene matches: 2. The CDR3 bases are TGTGCCAGCAGCGTAGTGGGAGGGGGCACAGATACGCAGTATTTT. Translating gives CASSVVGGGTDTQYF.

The CDR3: CASSQGWDQETQYF. The CDR3 region has the DNA TGTGCCAGCAGTCAAGGGTGGGACCAAGAGACCCAGTACTTC. The genes are TRBV6-5 and TRBJ2-5; no reliable D call. This CDR3 comprises 14 residues. Germline CDR1 MNHEY, CDR2 SVGAGI. V was trimmed by 5 bases and J by 0 bases, leaving 10 bases between them.

CDR3 loop: CASSQVAGTSVHNEQFF. For the CDR3, the DNA is TGCGCCAGCAGCCAAGTTGCCGGGACTAGCGTCCACAATGAGCAGTTCTTC. The rearrangement uses TRBV4-1 and TRBJ2-1; 10 nucleotides match TRBD2. Looked up from germline, CDR1 is MGHRA and CDR2 is YSYEKL. With 1 base clipped from V and 5 bases from J, the junction kept 8 bases outside the gene matches. The CDR3 spans 17 residues.

The gene calls are TRBV6-5 and TRBJ2-2; D unresolved. This CDR3 has 15 amino acids. Germline-derived CDR1 and CDR2 are MNHEY and SVGAGI. The germline V and J ends were trimmed by 0 bases and 0 bases, with 5 bases remaining between them. DNA of the CDR3: TGTGCCAGCAGTTACTCGCCCGCGAACACCGGGGAGCTGTTTTTT. As protein: CASSYSPANTGELFF.

The rearrangement links TRBV30 to TRBJ1-3, with 7 bases fitting TRBD1. CDR3 length: 13 residues. Germline V CDR1 and CDR2: GTSNPN, SVGIG (reference sequence). The DNA for the CDR3 is TGTGCTTATGACAGGGCTAAAGGAAACACCATATATTTT. Encoded protein: CAYDRAKGNTIYF.

The rearrangement links TRBV10-3 to TRBJ2-1; D is unclear. V was shortened by 3 bases and J by 6 bases, with 6 bases between the two germline ends. Germline values: CDR1 ENHRY, CDR2 SYGVKD. The CDR3 covers 12 residues. The CDR3 sequence is CAISETSNEQFF. As DNA, the CDR3 is TGTGCCATCAGTGAAACAAGCAATGAGCAGTTCTTC.

The chain recombines TRBV28 with TRBJ1-2; D gene ambiguous. CDR1 is MDHEN and CDR2 is SYDVKM in the germline V gene. The CDR3 totals 14 residues. Trimming pared 3 bases from V and 8 bases from J, leaving 16 bases between. The CDR3 region has the DNA TGTGCCAGCAGTTTCGTGACGGTGACTGAAGGCTACACCTTC. This translates into CASSFVTVTEGYTF.

The CDR3 region has the DNA TGCGCCAGCAGCCGTGGGTTCGGCGGGGAGCTGTTTTTT. This encodes CASSRGFGGELFF. V is TRBV5-1 and J is TRBJ2-2; no reliable D call. The CDR3 is 13 residues long. Trimming left V 4 bases short and J 7 bases short, with 11 bases between. Germline V CDR1 and CDR2: SGHRS, YFSETQ.

The V call is TRBV5-1, the J call TRBJ1-5; 7 positions match TRBD1. CDR3 size: 15 residues. V was pared by 0 bases and J by 7 bases, with 7 bases of the junction left unmatched. Germline V gives CDR1 SGHRS, CDR2 YFSETQ. The CDR3 DNA reads as TGCGCCAGCAGCTTGGGGAATGACAGGGCCCAGCCCCAGCATTTT. Encoded protein: CASSLGNDRAQPQHF.

The gene calls are TRBV19 and TRBJ1-4; possible D gene TRBD1, 6 bases. This CDR3 contains 13 residues. Germline V gene sequence: CDR1 LNHDA, CDR2 SQIVND (reference sequence). Trimming left V 5 bases short and J 7 bases short, with 11 bases between. CDR3 in amino acids: CASSVQGFEKLFF. DNA of the CDR3: TGTGCCAGTAGTGTACAGGGTTTTGAAAAACTGTTTTTT. Filled out from reference TRBV19 and TRBJ1-4, the complete variable domain reads DGGITQSPKYLFRKEGQNVTLSCEQNLNHDAMYWYRQDPGQGLRLIYYSQIVNDFQKGDIAEGYSVSREKKESFPLTVTSAQKNPTAFYLCASSVQGFEKLFFGSGTQLSVL.

In this sample, this clone turned up once. The junction does not match germline at one end; this may be a read error. This sequence joins TRBV5-1 and TRBJ2-7; no reliable D call. The CDR3 covers 13 residues. Germline-derived CDR1 and CDR2 are SGHRS and YFSETQ. CDR3 sequence reads: CVSSSGRFYEQYF. DNA of the CDR3: TGCGTCAGCAGCTCTGGACGATTCTACGAGCAGTACTTC.

The chain combines TRBV2 with TRBJ2-1, with D possibly TRBD2 on 6 matching bases. Germline V gene lookup returns CDR1 SNHLY and CDR2 FYNNEI. With 3 bases removed from V and 7 bases from J, the gap between germline ends came to 7 bases. The CDR3 contains 12 residues. The CDR3 is CASSEGRNEQFF. As DNA, the CDR3 is TGTGCCAGCAGTGAGGGGAGGAATGAGCAGTTCTTC.

This sequence joins TRBV9 and TRBJ1-2; D possibly corresponds to TRBD1 (6 bases). The germline V gene encodes CDR1 SGDLS and CDR2 YYNGEE. This CDR3 region has 13 residues. Trimming pared 3 bases from V and 4 bases from J, leaving 10 bases between. The chain's CDR3 is CASSARTAYGYTF. The CDR3 DNA reads TGTGCCAGCAGCGCCCGGACAGCCTATGGCTACACCTTC.